This T cell receptor (beta chain) originates from a study of cytomegalovirus exposure and HLA in healthy donors (TCRdb year 2017). Turning to the overall study: An earlier analysis of approximately 640 of the donors reported 250 to 300 Gb of sequence data and 117 million unique TCR beta sequences from 150 million to 200 million T cells. HLA typing covered class I and class II loci at four-digit resolution. About five DR-DQ haplotypes were treated as single units for association and clustering because of strong linkage in the cohort. Of the approximately 400 genotyped donors, 81% fell in the genetic ancestry cluster associated with self-reported Caucasian donors. The aim of the study was to test whether cataloging public T cell receptors could identify signatures of past pathogen exposure. On average, roughly 200,000 unique TCR beta nucleotide sequences were sequenced per donor among 398 genotyped donors of the cohort, with roughly a sixth of those sequences being non-productive. A later analysis re-examined previously published TCR beta repertoires from just over 650 donors and added high-resolution HLA genotyping to investigate patterns of TCR occurrence. To predict cytomegalovirus infection status, the study combined high-throughput TCR immunosequencing, statistical association of individual TCRs with disease status, and machine learning. Donor age, sex, ethnicity and CMV serostatus were collected together with the repertoire data. Typing coverage differed by locus: A, B, C, DRB1 and DQB1 were typed in roughly 620-630 donors, DQA1 in approximately 520, DPA1 in some 600, and DPB1 in 472. Along with the roughly 670-subject first cohort, a separate validation cohort of around 120 different subjects was used. Around 320 gigabases of sequencing data and approximately 80 million unique TCR sequences were included in an early release covering roughly 600 HLA-typed donors. Every discovery cohort repertoire had been produced on one sequencing platform. The study profiled the T cell repertoires of some 610 subjects by immunosequencing and related them to cytomegalovirus serostatus. Rather than using new phenotypic data, the later analysis identified candidate immune exposures from TCR beta sequences and from how often those sequences occurred across donors. Genome-wide SNP genotypes for about 60% of the 666 donors were used in a later genetic analysis, which treated that subset as a discovery cohort. An earlier analysis of some 500 of the donors applied high-throughput TCR beta sequencing to assess whether each TCR beta V gene segment acted as functional or pseudogenic. General study outcomes and caveats: Seventeen rarely observed V segments, including chromosome 9 orphons, were excluded from the earlier analysis of about 610 of the donors because counts were too low. In both the original and validation cohorts, the classifier was reported to diagnose cytomegalovirus status with high specificity and sensitivity. Linkage disequilibrium might explain the correlated functional status among segregating V segments, but an unknown experimental factor could not be excluded. According to the authors, the approach could potentially be generalized to other disease states and immunological phenotypes. Because HLA typing was unavailable for some donors at each locus, only the typed subset was used in association tests. According to a later analysis, parvovirus B19, influenza, CMV and Epstein-Barr virus appeared linked to several top co-occurrence clusters. Some IMGT-functional V segments, including TRBV6-2 and TRBV6-3, could not be told apart with the 87-base-pair reads, so those segments were excluded. When HLA alleles, especially DR and DQ, strongly co-occurred, attributing TCR associations to individual alleles was difficult. In a later genetic analysis, fewer N-insertions in productive TCRs were reported among donors in an Asian-associated ancestry cluster than the approximately 670-donor mean. A further reported finding was that TCR beta sequences accurately predicted the HLA-A and HLA-B alleles for most subjects in the first cohort. In an earlier analysis of roughly 500 of the donors, most TCR beta V segments appeared in productive rearrangements about 90% or about 30% of the time, broadly matching IMGT annotations. Only TCR beta chains were sequenced in this cohort, and the absence of alpha or paired-chain data limited detectable features. A later analysis found that most CMV-associated TCR beta chains appeared HLA-restricted, with HLA associations seemingly driven largely by CMV exposure. In a later analysis, HLA-associated TCR beta chains were found to be more clonally expanded and to have lower generation probabilities than equally common non-associated chains. The presence/absence analyses assumed that sequencing depth was roughly uniform across donors, and that assumption may not be true. In the study, 150 to 200 TCR beta chains were listed as associated with cytomegalovirus. A cluster of highly shared sequence variants was judged likely to be a technical artifact of the sequencing pipeline. In a later genetic analysis, a missense DCLRE1C variant was associated with V-gene and J-gene trimming of TCR beta chains, and the association was replicated in an independent cohort. A later analysis found that TCR association rates varied across HLA loci, with DRB1 alleles showing the most associated TCRs and HLA-C alleles the fewest. In vitro tests confirmed that three of the cytomegalovirus-associated TCR beta chains recognize cytomegalovirus antigens. Most TCR sequences were seen in very few donors, while some public TCRs were found in many individuals. Specific HLA alleles were associated with 15,000 to 20,000 TCR beta sequences at a false discovery rate of 0.05 in a later analysis. The only immune exposure information available for the cohort was CMV serostatus.

The CDR3 holds 13 amino acids from the cysteine to the phenylalanine. Just CDR3 DNA is preserved here, 39 bases in frame from base 1. The germline V gene provides CDR1 SGDLS and CDR2 YYNGEE. V is cut by 3 bases and J by 7 bases, and the space between the germline ends is 10 bases. Remarks on this clone: Its antigen specificity is not known. The input lacks base qualities; no much larger clone sits a single base away.

Library prep was done by the immunoSEQ multiplex PCR assay. The multiplex PCR relied on a mix of 60 forward primers for TCR Vbeta segments and 13 reverse primers for TCR Jbeta segments. Amplification of the CDR3 region of rearranged TCR beta genes was performed with a multiplex PCR assay on genomic DNA. The Illumina HiSeq System was used to sequence the amplified TCR beta libraries as 87-base-pair reads. The paper's data handling went like this. In a later analysis, some 80 million unique TCR beta chains were counted across the approximately 620 repertoires, and roughly 10 million of these chains were shared by at least two donors. A nearest-neighbor algorithm error-corrected the raw reads and collapsed the reads into unique sequences, merging closely related sequences to remove PCR and sequencing errors. V, D and J gene segments were assigned by aligning CDR3 sequences to IMGT reference sequences. For a sequence to be retained, at least a six-nucleotide match to both a V gene segment and a J gene segment was required. Rearrangements were called productive when the CDR3 lacked stop codons and stayed in frame with V and J; all others were non-productive. CDR3 was defined according to IMGT convention as the region running from the second conserved V-encoded cysteine to the conserved J-encoded phenylalanine. The earlier analysis of approximately 590 of the donors excluded any sequence lacking an unambiguous match to a single V gene segment. In an earlier analysis of approximately 590 of the donors, a V segment was called functional when productive rearrangements were above 56.7%, and segregating when the standard deviation between donors exceeded 5%. A statistical classification framework was built to diagnose cytomegalovirus status from the catalog of TCR beta chain sequences. In a later analysis, V and J genes were assigned by comparing TCR nucleotide sequences against IMGT/GENE-DB human TR gene sequences. A later analysis assigned CDR3 sequences and most-parsimonious VDJ recombination scenarios with the TCRdist pipeline. In a later analysis, each TCR beta chain was defined by its CDR3 amino acid sequence together with its V-gene family, and reads without a unique V-gene family were excluded. To address suspected cross-contamination and a sequencing artifact, a later analysis removed roughly 640 highly shared, low-generation-probability nucleotide sequences. For each public chain, a later analysis derived a clonal expansion index from normalized ranks of inferred template counts within each repertoire. Generation probabilities in a later analysis came from a VDJ recombination model fitted to out-of-frame rearrangements, and those results were checked against IGoR. Hypergeometric tests were used in a later analysis to score TCR-TCR, TCR-HLA and TCR-CMV co-occurrence, with a repertoire-size bias correction applied to the TCR pairs. In a later analysis, false discovery rates were estimated by permuting HLA or CMV assignments 20 times. In a later analysis, co-occurring TCRs were grouped using DBSCAN, with TCRdist sequence similarity added in when clustering inside HLA-allele-positive subsets. Repertoires with fewer than 30,000 or more than 120,000 public chains were left out of co-occurrence clustering, as were about five repertoires with anomalous nucleotide sharing. TCRdb took this table from immuneACCESS and kept in-frame rearrangements with V and J called. Such tables lack part of the clones; where checked against another copy, unresolved V genes explain under half of the gap, and the rest is unexplained. That table supplies the V and J calls and clone size; D and trimming were determined from the DNA. The sample table records 100,000 or so clones; around 75% of these occur just once. 10% of the sample lies in the top ten.

The cohort comprised around 700 healthy bone marrow donors. Cohort members were all nominally healthy when sampled, although unrecorded immune exposures were likely present. The donor tested CMV seronegative, placing the donor among the 300 to 400 seronegative members of the cohort. Every donor gave a peripheral blood sample, and the peripheral blood mononuclear cells from that sample were used for TCR beta sequencing. The Qiagen DNeasy Blood Extraction Kit was used to extract genomic DNA from the blood cell samples. This clonotype originated in a man aged 50 to 59 in good health and CMV-seronegative. The sample consisted of PBMCs. The sequence is built from TRBV9 and TRBJ2-2, with the D gene too uncertain to name. The DNA sequence is as follows: TGTGCCAGCAGCGCCCAGTTTGGCGGGGAGCTGTTTTTT. It encodes CASSAQFGGELFF. Supplemented by the reference TRBV9 and TRBJ2-2 proteins around the CDR3, the complete variable domain is DSGVTQTPKHLITATGQRVTLRCSPRSGDLSVYWYQQSLDQGLQFLIQYYNGEERAKGNILERFSAQQFPDLHSELNLSSLELGDSALYFCASSAQFGGELFFGEGSRLTVL.